The present entry profiles one T cell receptor (beta chain) with its context. V lost 4 bases to trimming and J lost 2 bases, with 16 bases between them. Per germline, CDR1 MDHEN and CDR2 SYDVKM. The CDR3 contains 16 residues. The data stem from a study of blood T cell repertoires in COVID-19. Background on the study: Researchers got acute and convalescent COVID-19 samples from the United States, Italy and Spain. PBMCs, B-cell-depleted T cells, or T cells provided the cDNA or gDNA that made up the material.

Original processing methods: Cell counts per sample came from amplifying reference gene primers. Measured with immunoSEQ multiplex PCR; TCRdb has only the in-frame clones, and not every one. V and J calls plus clone size are reproduced from that table; the DNA served to infer D and trimming. The sample lists about 330,000 clones; about 83% were seen once. The J gene is TRBJ2-3, the V gene TRBV28; D is perhaps TRBD2 (5 bases). This clonotype originated in a woman between 45 and 60 years old with acute or convalescent COVID-19. The source material was peripheral blood. CDR3 in amino acids: CASSSSDWTYTDTQYF. The CDR3 DNA reads TGTGCCAGCAGTTCCTCAGACTGGACTTACACAGATACGCAGTATTTT.